Described below is a single T cell receptor beta chain sequence and its context. There is no known antigen for this receptor. The sample holds no much larger clone one base away, and base qualities are not on file. The CDR3, from cysteine to phenylalanine, totals 13 residues. The retained sequence is limited to the CDR3, 39 bases, with the frame set at the first base. Trimming takes 3 bases from V and 8 bases from J, and the germline ends sit 10 bases apart. The library was generated by 5' RACE. Sequencing was carried out with an Illumina HiSeq 2500. The second PCR ran for about 6 to 11 cycles and used a J-beta primer mix along with a sample-barcoded 5' primer. A unique molecular identifier was introduced onto each TCR beta cDNA molecule by a template-switch 5' adaptor carrying 12 random nucleotides. Each sample yielded at least 3 million CDR3-containing paired-end reads. The Mint cDNA synthesis kit, primed by a TRBC-specific oligonucleotide, was used to synthesize first-strand cDNA from all RNA. Following uracil-DNA glycosylase treatment, all cDNA underwent a first 18-cycle PCR with the universal primers M1SS and BC2_uni_R. Under the source paper's analysis protocol: Each sample was normalized by randomly selecting 1 million high-quality reads, each carrying a distinct molecular identifier. Instead of being binned into consensus sequences, reads with shared molecular identifiers were discarded. MiTCR, set to a Q25 quality threshold and the strictest error-elimination algorithm, was used for CDR3 identification, clonotype clustering and error correction. A nonparametric unseen species model using Euler transformation provided a lower-bound estimate of total TCR beta diversity. The public sequencing data were trimmed at Q25 with fastp and processed into clonotypes with MiXCR by TCRdb, which kept only in-frame beta chains. Identical CDR3 protein sequences are pooled into one entry, listed with their most common genes and DNA. These V and J calls derive from TCRdb rather than the authors' analysis. Present in this sample are more than 500,000 distinct CDR3 sequences, roughly 29% of which were seen just once. The ten largest clones capture less than 20% of the sample.

This sample was included in a study of blood T cells in healthy people across ages (dated by TCRdb to between 2014 and 2016). Describing the broader study: In model experiments, roughly one uniquely barcoded TCR beta cDNA molecule per two T cells was captured by template switching. The study measured age-related changes in TCR beta repertoire diversity using deep sequencing normalized with unique cDNA molecular identifiers. The study analyzed two additional independent replicas of 1 million unique cDNA reads from the same blood draw for two donors, one aged 18 to 29 and one aged 80 or older. To avoid experimental bias, donors of different ages were randomly spread across the sequencing lanes. Four age groups were formed from the donors: young (average approximately 15 years), middle-aged (around 41), aged (approximately 60) and long-lived (about 80). The full study reports these points: Observed TCR beta diversity per million T cells fell roughly linearly with age, and a significant reduction was already apparent by age around 40. Since profiling was done on bulk unsorted PBMCs, naive and antigen-experienced compartments could not be conclusively compared. Because the CMV infection status of the donors was unknown, age-related changes in expanded clonotypes may potentially have been confounded. The percentage of naive T cells measured by flow cytometry correlated strongly with observed TCR beta diversity. Compared with the aged group, more naive CD4+ T cells, fewer expanded clones and increased TCR diversity were shown by the long-lived group, suggesting age selection. Total diversity estimates from one million sequenced T cells were considered lower bounds and underestimates.

The approximately 40 donors, aged roughly 6 to 95 years, were systemically healthy Caucasian individuals from Russia. Ten milliliters of peripheral blood were drawn from each donor into EDTA-treated Vacutainer tubes. PBMCs were isolated by Ficoll-Paque density-gradient centrifugation, with at least 6 million obtained per sample. Total RNA, at least 5.5 micrograms per sample, was extracted from PBMCs with Trizol reagent. For every donor, flow cytometry on a PBMC aliquot measured the percentage of naive CD45RAhigh/CD27high T cells. Sample: blood. This sequence was found in an older woman in good health. Rearrangement joined TRBV12-3 or TRBV12-4 to TRBJ1-4; TRBD1 is possibly the D segment (5 matching bases). The sequenced DNA: TGTGCCAGCAGTTTGGGACTGCCCGAAAAACTGTTTTTT. Its protein product is CASSLGLPEKLFF.